Shown below are 18 T cell receptor beta chains from a single sample sequenced in a study of metastatic and nonmetastatic thyroid tumors. TCRdb re-called the PCR reads through MiXCR. The sample has some 11,000 clones, around a third seen once. Treatment of any kind had been given to no patient before thyroid surgery. The specimen sequenced was tumor tissue. The receptor set was obtained from a female donor with papillary thyroid cancer or a benign thyroid nodule (not recorded which). Some clones in this sample may be carry-over from other donors' samples.

Ten or more counts support this clone. This chain joins TRBV19 and TRBJ2-2, with TRBD2 identical over 10 bases. J lost 6 bases, V lost 7 bases, and 11 bases had no gene match. Per the germline V gene, CDR1 is LNHDA and CDR2 is SQIVND (reference sequence). The CDR3 has 16 amino acids. For the CDR3, the DNA is TGTGCCAGTAAGGAAACTAGCGGGATCCCCGCCGGGGAGCTGTTTTTT. Translated, it gives CASKETSGIPAGELFF.

This clone counts as medium-sized. The chain has TRBV13 and TRBJ1-2; D is ambiguous. With 4 bases removed from V and 6 bases from J, the gap between germline ends came to 12 bases. CDR1 is PRHDT and CDR2 is FYEKMQ in the germline V gene (reference sequence). This CDR3 region has 13 residues. The CDR3 loop reads CASSSIALDGYTF. Written as DNA, the CDR3 is TGTGCCAGCAGCTCCATAGCCTTGGATGGCTACACCTTC. The whole variable domain, remainder taken from reference TRBV13 and TRBJ1-2, is AAGVIQSPRHLIKEKRETATLKCYPIPRHDTVYWYQQGPGQDPQFLISFYEKMQSDKGSIPDRFSAQQFSDYHSELNMSSLELGDSALYFCASSSIALDGYTFGSGTRLTVV.

The genes are TRBV6-2 or TRBV6-3 and TRBJ1-2, with no clear D. Between the trimmed V and J ends, which lost 8 bases and 6 bases, there was a span of 13 bases. Germline CDR1 is MNHEY and CDR2 is SVGEGT. The CDR3 length is 12 residues. The CDR3 nucleotides read TGTGCCAGCTGGGAACTTTCCCATGGCTACACCTTC. Protein product: CASWELSHGYTF.

This clone rates as medium-sized (0.01 to 0.1%). V gene TRBV18 combines with J gene TRBJ2-3, with TRBD2 identical over 8 bases. Germline V gene sequence: CDR1 KGHSH, CDR2 LQKENI. Germline trimming cut 6 bases from V and 1 base from J; bases unmatched to any gene: 6. The CDR3 is 15 amino acids. The CDR3 DNA sequence: TGTGCCAGCTCGCGGACTAGCATGGGCACAGATACGCAGTATTTT. This sequence encodes CASSRTSMGTDTQYF.

V gene TRBV20-1 combines with J gene TRBJ1-6; D is undetermined. This CDR3 region has 14 residues. Trimming stripped 2 bases from V and 7 bases from J, with 12 bases between. Per the germline V gene, CDR1 is DFQATT and CDR2 is SNEGSKA (reference sequence). CDR3 coding DNA: TGCAGTGCTAGATTGGGCCCTGGGAATTCACCCCTCCACTTT. Its translation: CSARLGPGNSPLHF.

This clone has ten or more counts. Since a much larger clone is just one base distant, this may be a read error. The chain combines TRBV6-2 or TRBV6-3 with TRBJ2-5; perhaps D is TRBD1 or TRBD2 (5 bases each). Trimming took 7 bases from V and 4 from J, leaving 25 bases between them. The CDR3 runs to 17 residues. Per the germline V gene, CDR1 is MNHEY and CDR2 is SVGEGT. CDR3: CASKDGAAAGLGETQYF. In DNA form, the CDR3 reads TGTGCCAGCAAGGATGGCGCAGCGGCAGGGTTGGGAGAGACCCAGTACTTC.

This clone was recorded many times. This may be a read error: a much more frequent sequence differs by one nucleotide. Other DNA sequences in the sample encode the same CDR3. The chain employs TRBV2 and TRBJ2-7; tentatively, D is TRBD1 or TRBD2 (5 bases each). Trimming pared 7 bases from V and 6 bases from J, leaving 19 bases between. Germline-derived CDR1 and CDR2 are SNHLY and FYNNEI. The CDR3 runs 14 residues. This chain's CDR3 is CASKPGTSVLEQYF. CDR3 bases: TGTGCCAGCAAACCCGGGACGAGCGTTCTCGAGCAGTACTTC.

This clone was picked up many times. The chain employs TRBV2 and TRBJ1-1; 7 positions agree with TRBD1. The CDR3 sequence is 18 residues long. V lost 5 bases, J lost 2 bases, and 17 bases stayed unmatched. Germline values: CDR1 SNHLY, CDR2 FYNNEI. CDR3 sequence (DNA): TGTGCCAGCAGTTATACCCGCCTTTGGACAGGTGCCAACACTGAAGCTTTCTTT. It yields the protein CASSYTRLWTGANTEAFF.

CDR3 region: CASSQEGVGVPYEQYF. For the CDR3, the DNA is TGTGCCAGCAGCCAAGAGGGGGTGGGGGTACCCTACGAGCAGTACTTC. The chain is built from TRBV3-1 and TRBJ2-7, with D perhaps matching TRBD1 or TRBD2 (5 bases each). Germline V gene sequence: CDR1 LGHDT, CDR2 YNNKEL (reference sequence). Trimming cost V 0 bases and J 2 bases, with 14 bases left between them. CDR3 size: 16 residues.

This clone was detected a few times. CDR3 DNA: TGCAGTGCTAGGATGACTAGCGGGATTGCGGATACGCAGTATTTT. Encoded protein: CSARMTSGIADTQYF. The rearrangement uses TRBV20-1 and TRBJ2-3; TRBD2 agrees at 11 bases. V was clipped by 3 bases and J by 6 bases; unmatched bases: 8. This CDR3 is built from 15 residues. Germline V gives CDR1 DFQATT, CDR2 SNEGSKA (reference sequence).

J is TRBJ2-1 and V is TRBV15; TRBD1 aligns across 8 bases. The CDR3 totals 14 residues. CDR1 and CDR2 (germline): LNHNV, YYDKDF (reference sequence). Trimming took 0 bases from V and 7 from J; bases not matched to a gene: 2. This chain's CDR3 is CATSRDRGPNEQFF. CDR3 nucleotides: TGTGCCACCAGCAGAGACAGGGGGCCTAATGAGCAGTTCTTC.

With respect to this clone: Mismatch with germline at one junction end may stem from a read error. The chain carries TRBV20-1 and TRBJ2-4; weak D call: TRBD1 (7 bases). CDR1 DFQATT and CDR2 SNEGSKA come from the germline V gene (reference sequence). This CDR3 region has 18 residues. CDR3 DNA sequence: TGCAGTGCTAGAGATCAGGGGGGCCGCCCTCGGAACAAAAACATTGAGTACTTC. The encoded protein is CSARDQGGRPRNKNIEYF.

This clone is classed as medium-sized. The chain couples TRBV5-1 to TRBJ1-2; D possibly corresponds to TRBD1 (6 bases). Germline V lookup: CDR1 SGHRS, CDR2 YFSETQ. Between the trimmed V and J ends, which lost 1 base and 7 bases, there was a span of 17 bases. The CDR3 is made up of 15 amino acids. The CDR3 loop is CASSLKLQGLGGYTF. CDR3 in DNA: TGCGCCAGCAGCTTGAAATTACAGGGTTTAGGTGGCTACACCTTC.

The V and J genes are TRBV20-1 and TRBJ1-2; D gene ambiguous. Germline V gene data show CDR1 as DFQATT and CDR2 as SNEGSKA (reference sequence). The CDR3 runs to 16 residues. V gave up 3 bases and J gave up 0 bases, with 17 bases separating them. The CDR3 loop is CSASFFFGNTNYGYTF. The CDR3 DNA follows: TGCAGTGCTAGTTTTTTTTTCGGGAATACTAACTATGGCTACACCTTC.

This clone appeared many times. This CDR3 reads CASSERGAGGLRRTQYF. CDR3 in DNA: TGCGCCAGCAGTGAGAGGGGAGCGGGGGGCCTAAGAAGAACCCAGTACTTC. V usage is TRBV10-2 and J usage is TRBJ2-5; 9 bases match TRBD2. CDR3 size: 17 residues. CDR1 and CDR2 from the germline V gene are WSHSY and SAAADI. Unmatched junction bases numbered 15, after V lost 2 bases and J lost 8 bases.

The genes are TRBV20-1 and TRBJ2-1; TRBD2 is a possible D gene (7 bases). V lost 5 bases and J 7 bases, leaving 15 bases between the germline ends. Germline lookup yields CDR1 DFQATT and CDR2 SNEGSKA (reference sequence). CDR3 size: 13 residues. The CDR3, as DNA: TGCAGTGCTCTCCCGGGGGGCATGAATGAGCAGTTCTTC. Its translation: CSALPGGMNEQFF.

On this clone: The junction differs from germline at one of its ends, possibly a read error. The chain links TRBV11-2 to TRBJ2-5, with D unclear. This CDR3 is 13 amino acids long. Germline loops: CDR1 SGHAT, CDR2 FQNNGV. The CDR3 sequence: CASTLALGETQYF. CDR3 DNA sequence: TGTGCCAGCACCTTAGCTCTAGGGGAGACCCAGTACTTC.

The chain links TRBV30 to TRBJ1-2; no reliable D call. CDR1 and CDR2 from the germline V gene are GTSNPN and SVGIG (reference sequence). Trimming removed 5 bases at V and 4 bases at J, with 11 bases between. The CDR3 has 12 amino acids. Here the CDR3 reads CAWQDGVYGYTF. In DNA form, the CDR3 reads TGTGCCTGGCAGGACGGAGTCTATGGCTACACCTTC.